The next 7 T cell receptor beta chains were all read from a single sample in a study of post-analysis software for immune sequencing data. Their recognized antigens are unknown. Study outcomes and limitations: The study found TRBV5-6, TRBV5-1 and TRBV20-1 among four to six TRBV segments more frequent in patients than controls.

Unique molecular identifiers were present in the TCR beta cDNA libraries. TCRdb recomputed calls from the PCR reads with MiXCR, one row per CDR3 protein. The repertoire holds approximately 660,000 distinct CDR3 sequences, with 55% to 70% as singletons. The sample was blood. The origin of the receptors is a girl aged 2 to 10 with multiple sclerosis.

The CDR3 DNA reads TGCAGTACTCTTACTAGCGGGAAATACAATGAGCAGTTCTTC. Translating gives CSTLTSGKYNEQFF. The J gene is TRBJ2-1, the V gene TRBV20-1; 10 bases align to TRBD2. Trimming cost V 8 bases and J 4 bases; bases outside gene matches: 8. Germline CDR1 DFQATT, CDR2 SNEGSKA (reference sequence). This CDR3 spans 14 amino acids.

The gene calls are TRBV19 and TRBJ1-2; D might be TRBD1 (5 bases). This CDR3 is built from 13 residues. Trimming took off 7 bases at V and 4 bases at J, with 13 bases between the two ends. Germline V CDR1 and CDR2: LNHDA, SQIVND (reference sequence). CDR3 loop: CASNPGTGYGYTF. For the CDR3, the DNA is TGTGCCAGTAATCCAGGGACGGGCTATGGCTACACCTTC.

This clonotype was detected only a few times. The DNA for the CDR3 is TGTGCCAGCAGTGACCCCGGACGGCTAAACTATGGCTACACCTTC. Amino acid sequence: CASSDPGRLNYGYTF. V gene TRBV25-1 combines with J gene TRBJ1-2; D remains unclear. Germline V CDR1 and CDR2: MGHDK, SYGVNS. Trimming stripped 3 bases from V and 2 bases from J, with 13 bases between. This CDR3 contains 15 residues.

The CDR3 sequence is CASIGGPYNEQFF. For the CDR3, the DNA is TGTGCCAGCATCGGCGGGCCCTACAATGAGCAGTTCTTC. The chain links TRBV6-2 or TRBV6-3 to TRBJ2-1; weak D call: TRBD2 (5 bases). The CDR3 totals 13 residues. With 7 bases removed from V and 2 bases from J, the gap between germline ends came to 9 bases. Germline values: CDR1 MNHEY, CDR2 SVGEGT.

This clonotype was counted a single time. The CDR3 here is CASSYWAGRNEQFF. CDR3 sequence (DNA): TGTGCCAGCAGTTACTGGGCAGGGAGAAATGAGCAGTTCTTC. This chain uses TRBV6-2 or TRBV6-3 with TRBJ2-1; perhaps D is TRBD1 or TRBD2 (5 bases each). The V gene lost 1 base and the J gene lost 7 bases, with 11 bases spanning the gap. Germline-derived CDR1 and CDR2 are MNHEY and SVGEGT. This CDR3 comprises 14 residues.

The chain uses TRBV5-1 and TRBJ1-1; D might be TRBD1 (6 bases). Germline CDR1 reads SGHRS; CDR2 reads YFSETQ. V was cut by 0 bases and J by 8 bases, with 11 bases left in between. The CDR3 is 13 amino acids. DNA for the CDR3: TGCGCCAGCAGCTTGGATCCTGACAGGGAAGCTTTCTTT. This translates into CASSLDPDREAFF.

The V call is TRBV20-1, the J call TRBJ2-5; maybe TRBD1 (5 bases). Germline assignment: CDR1 DFQATT and CDR2 SNEGSKA (reference sequence). The CDR3 is 12 residues long. V was clipped by 5 bases and J by 4 bases, with 11 bases between them. The CDR3, as DNA: TGCAGTGCTCCAGGGTTGTTAGAGACCCAGTACTTC. Protein sequence: CSAPGLLETQYF.